This T cell receptor (beta chain) derives from a study of control samples from healthy donors and cancer patients. This clone was recorded once. Sequenced by immunoSEQ multiplex PCR; TCRdb stores in-frame clones only, minus some. Found here are around 84,000 clones, around 83% of them singletons; the top ten hold approximately 10%. The origin of this receptor is a man in his sixties with head and neck cancer. The sequenced sample consisted of PBMCs.

This CDR3 is CASGRGHPQETQYF. The CDR3 DNA is TGTGCCAGCGGGAGAGGACATCCCCAAGAGACCCAGTACTTC. The chain joins TRBV28 to TRBJ2-5; D could derive from TRBD1 or TRBD2 (5 bases each). The ends were cut back, 8 bases at V and 1 base at J, with 14 bases in the middle. CDR3 length equals 14 residues. CDR1 and CDR2 (germline): MDHEN, SYDVKM.